Listed below are T cell receptor beta chains from one sample, sequenced in a study of CD8 T cells in Susac syndrome. A single record per CDR3 protein comes from TCRdb applying MiXCR to the immunoSEQ multiplex PCR reads. The sample contains just over 300,000 distinct CDR3 sequences, roughly nine tenths of which appear only once. Sequencing was performed on CD4+ T cells from PBMCs. The receptors derive from a human donor with multiple sclerosis. Both conserved end residues are part of each CDR3. The D gene is left open where the match is weak. Expanded clones get a size class; other rows say once, few or many, or leave the size out.

j_call: TRBJ2-7
v_call: TRBV7-2
d_call: -
clone_size: once
cdr3_nt: TGTGCCAGCAGCCTACAGGCTAGCAGAGACTACGAGCAGTACTTC
cdr3_aa: CASSLQASRDYEQYF

j_call: TRBJ2-7
v_call: TRBV19
d_call: TRBD1
clone_size: once
cdr3_nt: TGTGCCAGTAGTATAGACGGACAGGTTCCCTACGAGCAGTACTTC
cdr3_aa: CASSIDGQVPYEQYF

j_call: TRBJ1-2
v_call: TRBV30
d_call: TRBD1
clone_size: -
cdr3_nt: TGTGCCTGGAGTGCGATGACAGGGAAAGGCTACACCTTC
cdr3_aa: CAWSAMTGKGYTF

j_call: TRBJ2-3
v_call: TRBV7-2
d_call: TRBD2
clone_size: -
cdr3_nt: TGTGCCAGCAGCTACCGACTAGCGGGGGATACGCAGTATTTT
cdr3_aa: CASSYRLAGDTQYF

j_call: TRBJ1-1
v_call: TRBV4-1
d_call: -
clone_size: -
cdr3_nt: TGCGCCAGCAGCCCCCGCCTTACCACTCGCGAAGCTTTCTTT
cdr3_aa: CASSPRLTTREAFF

j_call: TRBJ1-4
v_call: TRBV11-3
d_call: TRBD1
clone_size: -
cdr3_nt: TGTGCCAGCAGTACCAGAACGAGGGGGCAGGACGGTGAAAAACTGTTTTTT
cdr3_aa: CASSTRTRGQDGEKLFF

j_call: TRBJ2-2
v_call: TRBV7-8
d_call: -
clone_size: -
cdr3_nt: TGTGCCAGCAGCTTAGGGGACACGTACACCGGGGAGCTGTTTTTT
cdr3_aa: CASSLGDTYTGELFF

j_call: TRBJ1-2
v_call: TRBV5-1
d_call: TRBD1
clone_size: -
cdr3_nt: TGCGCCAGCAGCTTGGCGGGACAGGGGGCGCCTGGCTACACCTTC
cdr3_aa: CASSLAGQGAPGYTF

j_call: TRBJ1-1
v_call: TRBV7-2
d_call: -
clone_size: -
cdr3_nt: TGTGCCAGCAGCTCACAGGGCGACACTGAAGCTTTCTTT
cdr3_aa: CASSSQGDTEAFF

j_call: TRBJ1-2
v_call: TRBV11-2
d_call: TRBD1
clone_size: -
cdr3_nt: TGTGCCAGCAGCTTACGCCGGGACAGGGCGTATGGCTACACCTTC
cdr3_aa: CASSLRRDRAYGYTF

j_call: TRBJ2-1
v_call: TRBV7-6
d_call: TRBD2
clone_size: -
cdr3_nt: TGTGCCAGCAGCTTAGTGGCGGGGGGGCGCAATGAGCAGTTCTTC
cdr3_aa: CASSLVAGGRNEQFF

j_call: TRBJ2-3
v_call: TRBV5-6
d_call: TRBD1
clone_size: -
cdr3_nt: TGTGCCAGCAGCAGGACAGGGACCGGCACAGATACGCAGTATTTT
cdr3_aa: CASSRTGTGTDTQYF

j_call: TRBJ2-1
v_call: TRBV29-1
d_call: -
clone_size: -
cdr3_nt: TGCAGCGTTGAACGTACCCTAGGGGATGAGCAGTTCTTC
cdr3_aa: CSVERTLGDEQFF

j_call: TRBJ1-2
v_call: TRBV20-1
d_call: -
clone_size: -
cdr3_nt: TGCAGTGCTAGACAAAAGTGGGACTATGGCTACACCTTC
cdr3_aa: CSARQKWDYGYTF

j_call: TRBJ2-1
v_call: TRBV4-1
d_call: -
clone_size: few
cdr3_nt: TGCGCCAGCAGCCAAGACGAAAGTTACAATGAGCAGTTCTTC
cdr3_aa: CASSQDESYNEQFF

j_call: TRBJ1-2
v_call: TRBV29-1
d_call: TRBD1
clone_size: -
cdr3_nt: TGCAGCGTCGTTAAGACAGGGGGCCATGGCTACACCTTC
cdr3_aa: CSVVKTGGHGYTF

j_call: TRBJ2-4
v_call: TRBV4-2
d_call: TRBD1
clone_size: -
cdr3_nt: TGTGCCAGCAGCCAAGTGGCGACAGGGGGCGAGGGGGCCAAAAACATTCAGTACTTC
cdr3_aa: CASSQVATGGEGAKNIQYF

j_call: TRBJ2-5
v_call: TRBV20-1
d_call: TRBD2
clone_size: -
cdr3_nt: TGCAGTGCTATGGTGGGAGGGCAAGAGACCCAGTACTTC
cdr3_aa: CSAMVGGQETQYF

j_call: TRBJ2-1
v_call: TRBV6-2/TRBV6-3
d_call: -
clone_size: -
cdr3_nt: TGTGCCAGCAGTTACCTGGCACGGGCGGGGAGTGAGCAGTTCTTC
cdr3_aa: CASSYLARAGSEQFF

j_call: TRBJ1-6
v_call: TRBV19
d_call: -
clone_size: -
cdr3_nt: TGTGCCAGTAGCCTCCGGGACTCCTATAATTCACCCCTCCACTTT
cdr3_aa: CASSLRDSYNSPLHF

j_call: TRBJ2-5
v_call: TRBV24-1
d_call: TRBD1
clone_size: -
cdr3_nt: TGTGCCACCAGTGATCGCCGGGACAGGGGGCTGGGGGAGACCCAGTACTTC
cdr3_aa: CATSDRRDRGLGETQYF

j_call: TRBJ1-1
v_call: TRBV27
d_call: -
clone_size: -
cdr3_nt: TGTGCCAGCAGTCCTACCTGGTTGGACACTGAAGCTTTCTTT
cdr3_aa: CASSPTWLDTEAFF

j_call: TRBJ2-7
v_call: TRBV20-1
d_call: TRBD2
clone_size: -
cdr3_nt: TGCAGTGCTAGAGATGAAGCTAGCGGGACATACGAGCAGTACTTC
cdr3_aa: CSARDEASGTYEQYF

j_call: TRBJ2-1
v_call: TRBV12-3/TRBV12-4
d_call: -
clone_size: -
cdr3_nt: TGTGCCAGCAGTTTACTGGGACTTCGCCACAATGAGCAGTTCTTC
cdr3_aa: CASSLLGLRHNEQFF

j_call: TRBJ1-3
v_call: TRBV29-1
d_call: -
clone_size: -
cdr3_nt: TGCAGCGCCGGTATGAGTTTCTCTGGAAACACCATATATTTT
cdr3_aa: CSAGMSFSGNTIYF

j_call: TRBJ2-1
v_call: TRBV7-2
d_call: -
clone_size: -
cdr3_nt: TGTGCCAGCAGCTCCGAGCTAGTGGATGAGCAGTTCTTC
cdr3_aa: CASSSELVDEQFF

j_call: TRBJ1-6
v_call: TRBV14
d_call: TRBD1
clone_size: -
cdr3_nt: TGTGCCAGCAGCCAAGGACAGGGCCCCCGTGTCCTCCACTTT
cdr3_aa: CASSQGQGPRVLHF

j_call: TRBJ1-1
v_call: TRBV20-1
d_call: TRBD1
clone_size: -
cdr3_nt: TGCAGTGCTAGGCGCAGGGGGGTGGTAGTCACTGAAGCTTTCTTT
cdr3_aa: CSARRRGVVVTEAFF

j_call: TRBJ2-2
v_call: TRBV6-6
d_call: TRBD1
clone_size: -
cdr3_nt: TGTGCCACCGGGACAGGGGGACCCGGGGAGCTGTTTTTT
cdr3_aa: CATGTGGPGELFF

j_call: TRBJ2-3
v_call: TRBV23-1
d_call: -
clone_size: -
cdr3_nt: TGCGCCAGCATGGACGGCCCAGATACGCAGTATTTT
cdr3_aa: CASMDGPDTQYF

j_call: TRBJ1-2
v_call: TRBV27
d_call: -
clone_size: -
cdr3_nt: TGTGCCAGCAGTTTAATCAGTGGCAGAAACTATGGCTACACCTTC
cdr3_aa: CASSLISGRNYGYTF

j_call: TRBJ1-6
v_call: TRBV6-5
d_call: -
clone_size: -
cdr3_nt: TGTGCCAGCAGTCCCCAGGACGGGAATAATTCACCCCTCCACTTT
cdr3_aa: CASSPQDGNNSPLHF

j_call: TRBJ1-5
v_call: TRBV24-1
d_call: -
clone_size: -
cdr3_nt: TGTGCCACCAGTGGTCGGGACCTGGCCCAGCATTTT
cdr3_aa: CATSGRDLAQHF

j_call: TRBJ1-2
v_call: TRBV4-2
d_call: -
clone_size: -
cdr3_nt: TGTGCCAGCAGCCAAGAATTGAACTATGGCTACACCTTC
cdr3_aa: CASSQELNYGYTF

j_call: TRBJ2-1
v_call: TRBV4-3
d_call: -
clone_size: -
cdr3_nt: TGCGCCAGCAGCCAGCTGATTGCCAGGTACAATGAGCAGTTCTTC
cdr3_aa: CASSQLIARYNEQFF

j_call: TRBJ1-2
v_call: TRBV7-2
d_call: -
clone_size: -
cdr3_nt: TGTGCCAGCAGCTTAGGCGCAGACTATGGCTACACCTTC
cdr3_aa: CASSLGADYGYTF

j_call: TRBJ2-7
v_call: TRBV4-3
d_call: -
clone_size: -
cdr3_nt: TGCGCCAGCAGCCAAGATTCGGCTAGGAGCTCCTACGAGCAGTACTTC
cdr3_aa: CASSQDSARSSYEQYF

j_call: TRBJ1-2
v_call: TRBV24-1
d_call: -
clone_size: once
cdr3_nt: TGTGCCACCAGTGATTCACAGGGATTACATGGCTACACCTTC
cdr3_aa: CATSDSQGLHGYTF

j_call: TRBJ1-2
v_call: TRBV6-5
d_call: -
clone_size: once
cdr3_nt: TGTGCCAGCAGTTGGGCCGCTAACTATGGCTACACCTTC
cdr3_aa: CASSWAANYGYTF

j_call: TRBJ2-3
v_call: TRBV10-3
d_call: TRBD2
clone_size: -
cdr3_nt: TGTGCCATCAGAGCGGGGGGTAATACAGATACGCAGTATTTT
cdr3_aa: CAIRAGGNTDTQYF

j_call: TRBJ2-3
v_call: TRBV10-3
d_call: -
clone_size: -
cdr3_nt: TGTGCCACACGAGGAGTGGGTGATACGCAGTATTTT
cdr3_aa: CATRGVGDTQYF

j_call: TRBJ2-7
v_call: TRBV19
d_call: TRBD2
clone_size: -
cdr3_nt: TGTGCCAGTAGTATCGGGGGAGGGACCTACGAGCAGTACTTC
cdr3_aa: CASSIGGGTYEQYF

j_call: TRBJ2-3
v_call: TRBV3-1
d_call: -
clone_size: -
cdr3_nt: TGTGCCAGCAGCCAAGAACCACTCGCGGATACGCAGTATTTT
cdr3_aa: CASSQEPLADTQYF

j_call: TRBJ1-2
v_call: TRBV29-1
d_call: -
clone_size: -
cdr3_nt: TGCAGCGCACGAACGGGAAGGAGCGAGAGCTATGGCTACACCTTC
cdr3_aa: CSARTGRSESYGYTF

j_call: TRBJ2-2
v_call: TRBV29-1
d_call: -
clone_size: -
cdr3_nt: TGCAGCGCCGGGATAGCGAACACCGGGGAGCTGTTTTTT
cdr3_aa: CSAGIANTGELFF

j_call: TRBJ2-1
v_call: TRBV12-3/TRBV12-4
d_call: TRBD2
clone_size: once
cdr3_nt: TGTGCCAGCAGGGGGAGGGGTGAGCAGTTCTTC
cdr3_aa: CASRGRGEQFF

j_call: TRBJ2-1
v_call: TRBV7-2
d_call: -
clone_size: -
cdr3_nt: TGTGCCAGCAGCTTAGGGTGGGGGTACAATGAGCAGTTCTTC
cdr3_aa: CASSLGWGYNEQFF

j_call: TRBJ2-1
v_call: TRBV21-1
d_call: -
clone_size: -
cdr3_nt: TGTGCCAGCAAAGAGGCGGGCCTCAGCTCCTACAATGAGCAGTTCTTC
cdr3_aa: CASKEAGLSSYNEQFF

j_call: TRBJ2-7
v_call: TRBV28
d_call: TRBD1
clone_size: -
cdr3_nt: TGTGCCAGCAGTTTGCTCGGACAGGGGGGAGCCTACGAGCAGTACTTC
cdr3_aa: CASSLLGQGGAYEQYF

j_call: TRBJ1-1
v_call: TRBV7-2
d_call: -
clone_size: -
cdr3_nt: TGTGCCAGCAGCTTAAAGGGCCGGTCTAGGGCTTTCTTT
cdr3_aa: CASSLKGRSRAFF

j_call: TRBJ2-2
v_call: TRBV6-6
d_call: -
clone_size: -
cdr3_nt: TGTGCCAGTAAGGAACAGCCGAACACCGGGGAGCTGTTTTTT
cdr3_aa: CASKEQPNTGELFF

j_call: TRBJ1-1
v_call: TRBV19
d_call: TRBD1
clone_size: once
cdr3_nt: TGTGCCAGTAGTCTCTCGACAGGGAGCGGCACTGAAGCTTTCTTT
cdr3_aa: CASSLSTGSGTEAFF